This TCR beta chain is from a study of OX40 agonist ivuxolimab in advanced cancers. For the study at large: Subjects had a mean age of 60 years, with a range of 23 to 79; roughly 80% were male.

Data came from immunoSEQ multiplex PCR; TCRdb stores just in-frame clones and leaves some out. The data hold about 80,000 clones, with roughly 90% observed a single time. V dropped 0 bases and J dropped 4 bases, with 16 bases sitting between them. The CDR3 has 16 residues. CDR1 and CDR2 (germline): GTSNPN, SVGIG (reference sequence). The specimen was CD4+ or CD8+ T cells sorted from blood, collected in a trial of the OX40 agonist ivuxolimab. The chain carries TRBV30 and TRBJ1-3; the D is unclear. This clonotype was sampled from an adult with an advanced solid tumor such as melanoma, head and neck, liver or kidney cancer. CDR3 sequence: CAWSVYTGRSGNTIYF. DNA for the CDR3: TGTGCCTGGAGTGTATATACGGGAAGATCAGGAAACACCATATATTTT.